This entry features one TCR beta chain sequence. As yet, its antigen is unknown. Germline V CDR1 and CDR2: LNHDA, SQIVND (reference sequence). The ends lost 1 base at V and 1 base at J; junction bases unmatched: 5. The CDR3 covers 17 residues. Repertoires were generated with immunoSEQ multiplex PCR, while TCRdb's copy carries only in-frame clones and drops some. This table holds roughly 80,000 clones, approximately 90% found once. The sample originates from a study of Tregs in tolerant kidney transplant recipients. Study-level results: Biological reproducibility was not directly addressed, but technical replication error appeared minimal. The small number of patients limits these findings pending further validation. For some patients, primers changed over time, blocking nucleotide-level comparison.

The chain joins TRBV19 to TRBJ2-2, with 8 bases lining up with TRBD2. The sequencing here drew on Tregs from blood, taken before the transplant. This sequence was found in a human donor who received a combined kidney and bone marrow transplant. CDR3 nucleotide sequence: TGTGCCAGTAGTATAGTCTCTAGCGGGTGGAACACCGGGGAGCTGTTTTTT. Translating gives CASSIVSSGWNTGELFF.